This T cell receptor beta chain appears in the sequencing data of a study of blood T cell repertoires in COVID-19. Overall study: Specimens from acute and convalescent COVID-19 originated in the United States, Italy and Spain. Sample material is recorded as cDNA or gDNA derived from T cells, B-cell-depleted T cells, or PBMCs.

Original data processing: Estimation of nucleated cell counts relied on the amplification of reference gene primers. Profiling relied on immunoSEQ multiplex PCR, and the TCRdb table lists in-frame clones only, not all of them. V and J calls and clone size are as listed in that table; D and trimming were resolved from the DNA. The table lists 250,000 to 350,000 clones, around nine tenths of them singletons. This sequence was found in a woman in her sixties with acute or convalescent COVID-19. Sequenced input: peripheral blood.

The CDR3 DNA is TGCGCCAGCAGCCAAGATGGAGGGGCCCACAATCAGCCCCAGCATTTT. Protein sequence: CASSQDGGAHNQPQHF. The rearrangement links TRBV4-1 to TRBJ1-5; a possible D gene is TRBD1 (5 bases). Germline assignment: CDR1 MGHRA and CDR2 YSYEKL. The CDR3 consists of 16 residues. Trimming shortened V by 0 bases and J by 3 bases, and 12 bases separated the two germline ends.